The sequence of this T cell receptor (beta chain) was determined in a study of T cell changes during pregnancy in multiple sclerosis (dated by TCRdb to about 2019). As for the study more broadly: Changes in the T cell repertoire over the course of pregnancy were examined in this study in women with multiple sclerosis.

Receptor amplification or capture employed the immunoSEQ multiplex PCR assay. TCRdb mirrors the immuneACCESS table, restricted to in-frame sequences. Some clones are absent from its copies; in checked studies, under half trace to an unresolved V gene, and the reason for the others is unknown. Within this sample are tens of thousands of clones, with around 93% of them counted one time only. The leading ten clones occupy 6.5% to 8% of the sample. Worth noting for this clone: Its antigen is still unknown. No base-level quality is on record; no much larger clone is a single base apart.

This clonotype originated in a female donor with multiple sclerosis, enrolled in a pregnancy study. The sample consisted of CD8+ T cells from peripheral blood mononuclear cells, taken in the third trimester of pregnancy.

At the DNA level, the sequence is TGTGCCATCACGACGGGGGGAGGAGCCTCCTACGAGCAGTACTTC. Its coded protein is CAITTGGGASYEQYF. The chain couples TRBV28 to TRBJ2-7; 7 middle bases align to TRBD2. The germline V and J ends show losses of 10 bases and 0 bases respectively, and no gene match explains 12 bases of the junction. Reading the germline V gene gives CDR1 MDHEN and CDR2 SYDVKM. The cysteine opens and the phenylalanine closes a CDR3 of 15 amino acids. Only the CDR3 portion is preserved as DNA: 45 bases, with reading frame beginning at the first base. The entire variable domain, with the stretches around the CDR3 drawn from the reference TRBV28 and TRBJ2-7 proteins, is DVKVTQSSRYLVKRTGEKVFLECVQDMDHENMFWYRQDPGLGLRLIYFSYDVKMKEKGDIPEGYSVSREKKERFSLILESASTNQTSMYLCAITTGGGASYEQYFGPGTRLTVT.